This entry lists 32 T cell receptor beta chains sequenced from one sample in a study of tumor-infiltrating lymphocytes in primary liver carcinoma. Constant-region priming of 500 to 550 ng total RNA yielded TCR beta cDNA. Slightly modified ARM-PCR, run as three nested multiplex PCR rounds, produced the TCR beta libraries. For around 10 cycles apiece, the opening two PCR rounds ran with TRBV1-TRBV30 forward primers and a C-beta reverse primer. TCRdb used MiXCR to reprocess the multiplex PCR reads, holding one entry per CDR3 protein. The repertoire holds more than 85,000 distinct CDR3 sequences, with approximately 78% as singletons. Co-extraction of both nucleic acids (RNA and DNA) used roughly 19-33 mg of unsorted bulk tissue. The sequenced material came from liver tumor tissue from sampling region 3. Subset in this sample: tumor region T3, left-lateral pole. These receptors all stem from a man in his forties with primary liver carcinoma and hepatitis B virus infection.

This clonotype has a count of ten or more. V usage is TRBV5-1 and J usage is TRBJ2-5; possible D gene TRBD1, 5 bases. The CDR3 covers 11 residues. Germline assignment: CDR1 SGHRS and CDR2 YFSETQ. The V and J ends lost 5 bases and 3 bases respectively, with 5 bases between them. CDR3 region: CASRQEETQYF. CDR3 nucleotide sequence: TGCGCCAGCAGACAGGAAGAGACCCAGTACTTC.

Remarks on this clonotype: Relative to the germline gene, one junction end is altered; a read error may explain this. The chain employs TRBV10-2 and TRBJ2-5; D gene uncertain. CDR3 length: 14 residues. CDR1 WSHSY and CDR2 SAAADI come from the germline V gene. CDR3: CASSGSSRQDTQHF. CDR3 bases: TGCGCCAGCAGTGGTAGTTCCAGACAAGATACCCAGCATTTC.

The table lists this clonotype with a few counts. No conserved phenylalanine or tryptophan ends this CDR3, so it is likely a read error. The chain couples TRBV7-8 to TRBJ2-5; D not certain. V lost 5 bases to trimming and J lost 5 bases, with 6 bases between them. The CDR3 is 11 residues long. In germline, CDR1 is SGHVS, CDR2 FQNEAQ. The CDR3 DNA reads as TGTGCCAGCAGCCCCGGGGAGACCCAGTACTCA. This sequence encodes CASSPGETQYS.

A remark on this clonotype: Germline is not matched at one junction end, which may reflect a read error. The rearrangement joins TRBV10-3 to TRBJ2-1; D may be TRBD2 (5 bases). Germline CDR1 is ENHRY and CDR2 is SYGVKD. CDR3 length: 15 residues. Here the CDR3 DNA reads TGTGGCATCAGTGTTAGGGAGCCCATCCAATGGAAGCAGTTCTTC. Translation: CGISVREPIQWKQFF.

In nucleotides, the CDR3 is TGTGCCAGCAAGCTCGGGACTAGCAGTGAGCAGTTCTTC. Translating gives CASKLGTSSEQFF. J is TRBJ2-1 and V is TRBV28, with TRBD2 identical over 9 bases. The CDR3 is 13 amino acids. V lost 7 bases, J lost 9 bases, and 7 bases stayed unmatched. Germline lookup yields CDR1 MDHEN and CDR2 SYDVKM.

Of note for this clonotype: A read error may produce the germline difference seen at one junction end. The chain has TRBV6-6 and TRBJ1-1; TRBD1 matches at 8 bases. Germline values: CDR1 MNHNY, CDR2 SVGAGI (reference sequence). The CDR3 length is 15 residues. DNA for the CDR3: TGTGACAGCATCGGAATGGCAGGGGGCAACGCTGAAGCTTTCTTT. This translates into CDSIGMAGGNAEAFF.

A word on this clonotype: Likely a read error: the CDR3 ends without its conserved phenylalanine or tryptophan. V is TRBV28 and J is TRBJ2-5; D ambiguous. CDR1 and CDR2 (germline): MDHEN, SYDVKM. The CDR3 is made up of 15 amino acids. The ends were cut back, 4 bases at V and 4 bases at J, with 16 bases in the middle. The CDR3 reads CASSSSTRVGETQYL. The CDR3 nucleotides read TGTGCCAGCAGTTCGAGCACAAGAGTAGGAGAGACCCAGTACCTC.

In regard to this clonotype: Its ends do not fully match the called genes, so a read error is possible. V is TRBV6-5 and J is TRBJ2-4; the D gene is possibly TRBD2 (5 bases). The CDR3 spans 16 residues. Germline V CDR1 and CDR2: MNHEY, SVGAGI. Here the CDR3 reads CASSEVSLGAKNTQYF. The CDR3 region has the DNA TGTGCCAGCAGTGAAGTATCACTGGGAGCCAAAAACACTCAGTACTTC.

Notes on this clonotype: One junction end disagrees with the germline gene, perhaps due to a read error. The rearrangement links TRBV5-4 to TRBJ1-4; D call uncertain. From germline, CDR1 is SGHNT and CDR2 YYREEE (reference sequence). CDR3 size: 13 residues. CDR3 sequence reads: CASSLDFGEKLLF. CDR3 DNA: TGTGCCAGCAGCCTGGACTTTGGTGAAAAACTGTTATTT. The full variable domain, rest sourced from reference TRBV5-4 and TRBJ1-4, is ETGVTQSPTHLIKTRGQQVTLRCSSQSGHNTVSWYQQALGQGPQFIFQYYREEENGRGNFPPRFSGLQFPNYSSELNVNALELDDSALYLCASSLDFGEKLLFGSGTQLSVL.

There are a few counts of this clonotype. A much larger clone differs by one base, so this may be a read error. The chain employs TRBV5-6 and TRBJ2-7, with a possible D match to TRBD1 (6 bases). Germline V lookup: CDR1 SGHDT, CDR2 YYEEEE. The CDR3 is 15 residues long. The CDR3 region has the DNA TGTGCCAACAGCTTCCTGGTGCAGGGGCGCGACGAGCAGTACTTC. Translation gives CANSFLVQGRDEQYF.

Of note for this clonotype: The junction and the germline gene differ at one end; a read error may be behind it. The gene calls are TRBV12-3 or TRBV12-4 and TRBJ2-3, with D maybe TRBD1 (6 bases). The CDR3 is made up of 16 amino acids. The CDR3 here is CVSSRVWGRDTETQYF. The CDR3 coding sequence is TGTGTCAGCAGTCGGGTTTGGGGCAGGGACACAGAAACGCAGTATTTT.

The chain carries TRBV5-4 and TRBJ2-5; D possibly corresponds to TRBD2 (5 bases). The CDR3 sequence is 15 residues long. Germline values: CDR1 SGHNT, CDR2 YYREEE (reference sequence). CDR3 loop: CTCSLNGNGQETQYF. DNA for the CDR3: TGTACCTGCAGCTTGAACGGGAACGGCCAAGAGACCCAGTACTTC.

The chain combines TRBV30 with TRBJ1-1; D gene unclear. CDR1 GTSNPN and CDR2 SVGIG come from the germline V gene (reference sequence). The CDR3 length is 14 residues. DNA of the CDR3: TGTACATGGGGTGCCGCTACGGTGAACACTGAAGCTTTCTTT. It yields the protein CTWGAATVNTEAFF.

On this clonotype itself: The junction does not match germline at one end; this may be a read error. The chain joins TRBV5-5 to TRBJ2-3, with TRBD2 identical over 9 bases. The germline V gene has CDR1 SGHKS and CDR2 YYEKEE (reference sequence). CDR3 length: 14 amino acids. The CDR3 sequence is CASADSGSIDTLYF. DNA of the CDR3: TGTGCCAGCGCGGATAGCGGGAGCATAGATACGCTGTATTTT.

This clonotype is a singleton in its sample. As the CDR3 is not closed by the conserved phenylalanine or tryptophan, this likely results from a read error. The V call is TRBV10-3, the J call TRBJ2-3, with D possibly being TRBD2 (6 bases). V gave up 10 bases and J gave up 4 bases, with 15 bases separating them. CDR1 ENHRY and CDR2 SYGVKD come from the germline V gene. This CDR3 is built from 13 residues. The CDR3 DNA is TGTGCCACTGGACTATCGGGAGCAGATACGCAGTATCTT. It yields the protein CATGLSGADTQYL.

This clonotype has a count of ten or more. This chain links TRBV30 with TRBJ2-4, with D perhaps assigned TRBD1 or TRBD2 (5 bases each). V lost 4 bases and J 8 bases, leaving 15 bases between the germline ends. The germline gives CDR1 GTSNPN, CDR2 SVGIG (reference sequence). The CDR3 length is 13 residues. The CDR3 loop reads CAWMGPGSDIQYF. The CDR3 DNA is TGTGCCTGGATGGGGCCAGGGAGCGACATTCAGTACTTC.

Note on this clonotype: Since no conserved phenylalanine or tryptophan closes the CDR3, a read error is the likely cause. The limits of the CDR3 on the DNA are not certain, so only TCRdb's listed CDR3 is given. The CDR3 here is CASSSYNEEFL. The chain employs TRBV5-4 and TRBJ2-1. Germline V gene sequence: CDR1 SGHNT, CDR2 YYREEE (reference sequence). The CDR3 is 11 amino acids in total, end residues counted.

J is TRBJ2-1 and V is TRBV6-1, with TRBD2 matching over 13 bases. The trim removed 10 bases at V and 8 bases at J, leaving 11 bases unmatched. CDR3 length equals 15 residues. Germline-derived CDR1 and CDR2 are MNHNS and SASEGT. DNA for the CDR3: TGTGCCAACAGAGGGGGACTAGCGGGGCTCTATGAGCAGTTCTTC. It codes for CANRGGLAGLYEQFF.

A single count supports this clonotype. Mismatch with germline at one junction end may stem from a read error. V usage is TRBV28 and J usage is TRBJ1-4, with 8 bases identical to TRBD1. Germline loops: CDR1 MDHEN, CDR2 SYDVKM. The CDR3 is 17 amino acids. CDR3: CASNGRDRSATNEKLFF. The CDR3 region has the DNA TGTGCCAGCAATGGCCGGGACAGGAGTGCAACAAATGAAAAACTGTTTTTT.

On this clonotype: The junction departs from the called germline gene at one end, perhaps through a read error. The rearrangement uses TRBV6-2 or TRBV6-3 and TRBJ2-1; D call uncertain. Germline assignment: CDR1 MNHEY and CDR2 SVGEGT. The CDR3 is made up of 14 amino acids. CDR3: CVSSYTAYYNEQFF. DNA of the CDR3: TGTGTCAGCAGTTACACAGCCTATTACAATGAGCAGTTCTTC.

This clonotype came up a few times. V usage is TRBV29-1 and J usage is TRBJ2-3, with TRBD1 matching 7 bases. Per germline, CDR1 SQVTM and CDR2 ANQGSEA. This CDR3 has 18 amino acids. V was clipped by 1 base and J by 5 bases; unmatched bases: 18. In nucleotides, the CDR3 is TGCAGCGTTGAAGCTCCTGGGACAGATAACGGGGCCCTAGATACGCAGTATTTT. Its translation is CSVEAPGTDNGALDTQYF.

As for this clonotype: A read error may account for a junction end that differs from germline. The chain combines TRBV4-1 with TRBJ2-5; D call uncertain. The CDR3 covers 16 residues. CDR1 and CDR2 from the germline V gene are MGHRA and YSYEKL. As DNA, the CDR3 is TGCGCCAGCAGCCAAGATTGTGGAGTTCACCAAGAGAGCCAGTACTTC. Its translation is CASSQDCGVHQESQYF.

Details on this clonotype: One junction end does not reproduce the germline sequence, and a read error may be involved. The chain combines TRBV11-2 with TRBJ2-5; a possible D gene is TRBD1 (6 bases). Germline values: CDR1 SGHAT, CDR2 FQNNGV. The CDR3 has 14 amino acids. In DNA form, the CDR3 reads TGTGCCAGCAGCTTATACAGGGATAGAGAGGCCCAGTACTTC. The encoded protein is CASSLYRDREAQYF.

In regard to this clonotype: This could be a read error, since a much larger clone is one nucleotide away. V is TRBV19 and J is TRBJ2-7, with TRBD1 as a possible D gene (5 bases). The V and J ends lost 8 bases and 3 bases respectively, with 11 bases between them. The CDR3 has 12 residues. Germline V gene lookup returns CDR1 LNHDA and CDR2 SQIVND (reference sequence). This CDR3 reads CASGRADYEQYF. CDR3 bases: TGTGCCAGTGGCAGGGCTGACTACGAGCAGTACTTC.

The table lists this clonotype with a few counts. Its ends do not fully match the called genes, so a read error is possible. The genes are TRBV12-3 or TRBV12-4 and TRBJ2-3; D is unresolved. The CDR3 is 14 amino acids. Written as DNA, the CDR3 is TGTGCAAGCAGTTCATCGGCGCGTAGAGATACGCAGTATTTT. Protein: CASSSSARRDTQYF.

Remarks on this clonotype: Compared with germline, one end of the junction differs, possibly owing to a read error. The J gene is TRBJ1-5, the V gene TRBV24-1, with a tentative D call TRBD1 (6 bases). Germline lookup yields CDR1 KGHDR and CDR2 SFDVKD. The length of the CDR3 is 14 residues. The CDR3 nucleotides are TGTGTCACCAGTGACCGGGACATAGGAGAGCCCCAGCATTTT. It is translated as CVTSDRDIGEPQHF.

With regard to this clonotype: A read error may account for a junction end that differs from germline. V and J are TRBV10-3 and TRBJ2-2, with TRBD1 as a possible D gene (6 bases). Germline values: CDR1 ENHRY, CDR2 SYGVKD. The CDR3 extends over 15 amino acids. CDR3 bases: TGTGCCATCAGTGTGCAACAGGGAAACACCGGAGAGCTGTTTTTT. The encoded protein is CAISVQQGNTGELFF.

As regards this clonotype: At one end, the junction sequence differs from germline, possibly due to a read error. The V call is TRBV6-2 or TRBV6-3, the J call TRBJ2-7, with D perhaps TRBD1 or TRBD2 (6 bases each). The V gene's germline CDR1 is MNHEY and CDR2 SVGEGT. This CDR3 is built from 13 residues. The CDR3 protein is CASRPVQGGEHYF. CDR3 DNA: TGTGCCAGCAGACCAGTACAGGGAGGCGAGCACTACTTC.

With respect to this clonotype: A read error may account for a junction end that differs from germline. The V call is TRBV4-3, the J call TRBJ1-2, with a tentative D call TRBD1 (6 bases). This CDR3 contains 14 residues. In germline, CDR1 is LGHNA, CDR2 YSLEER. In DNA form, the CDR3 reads TGCTCCAGCAGCCAAGATTCGGGCTTGGGGGGCCACACCTTC. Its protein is CSSSQDSGLGGHTF.

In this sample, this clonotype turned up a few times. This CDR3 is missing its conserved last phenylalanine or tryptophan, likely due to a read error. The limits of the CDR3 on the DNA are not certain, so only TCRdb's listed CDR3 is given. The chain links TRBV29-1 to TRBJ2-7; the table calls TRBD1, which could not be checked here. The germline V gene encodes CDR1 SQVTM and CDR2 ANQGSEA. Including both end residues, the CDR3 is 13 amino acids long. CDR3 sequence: CNAWTGPSYEQNL.

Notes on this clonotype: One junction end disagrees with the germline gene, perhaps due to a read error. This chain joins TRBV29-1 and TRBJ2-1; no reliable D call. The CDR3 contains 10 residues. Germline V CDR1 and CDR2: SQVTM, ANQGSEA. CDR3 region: CSALDGEQFF. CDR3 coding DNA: TGCAGCGCTCTTGACGGCGAGCAGTTTTTT.

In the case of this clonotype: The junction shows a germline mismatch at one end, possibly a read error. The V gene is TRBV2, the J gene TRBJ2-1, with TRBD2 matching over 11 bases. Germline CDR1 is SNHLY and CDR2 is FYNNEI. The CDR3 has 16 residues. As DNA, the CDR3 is TGTGCCAGCACAAACTTAGGGACTAGCGGCAGCAATGAGCTGTTCTTC. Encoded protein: CASTNLGTSGSNELFF.